The present T cell receptor (beta chain) was sequenced within a study of monozygotic twins with inflammatory bowel disease. The study's findings and limits: Nothing supported a single strong signal or clonotype that was associated with IBD. Repertoires of patients may have been made more variable by differing immunosuppressive treatments.

With eight separate reactions per sample, the authors made cDNA. Nested amplification of TCRalpha and TCRbeta cDNA involved two PCRs of around 16 and 10 cycles. TCRdb re-called the 5' RACE reads, yielding one record per CDR3 amino acid sequence without DNA. Its table records some 440,000 distinct CDR3 sequences. The CDR3 extends over 13 amino acids. Germline V CDR1 and CDR2: SGHRS, YFSETQ. Remarks on this clonotype: Its antigen is not known.

Sequencing used blood. This receptor was obtained from a human donor with ulcerative colitis or Crohn's disease, or a healthy co-twin of an affected twin (not recorded which). V usage is TRBV5-1 and J usage is TRBJ1-1; TCRdb names TRBD1, which stays unverified in the absence of DNA. The CDR3 spells CASSLNGGAGAFF.